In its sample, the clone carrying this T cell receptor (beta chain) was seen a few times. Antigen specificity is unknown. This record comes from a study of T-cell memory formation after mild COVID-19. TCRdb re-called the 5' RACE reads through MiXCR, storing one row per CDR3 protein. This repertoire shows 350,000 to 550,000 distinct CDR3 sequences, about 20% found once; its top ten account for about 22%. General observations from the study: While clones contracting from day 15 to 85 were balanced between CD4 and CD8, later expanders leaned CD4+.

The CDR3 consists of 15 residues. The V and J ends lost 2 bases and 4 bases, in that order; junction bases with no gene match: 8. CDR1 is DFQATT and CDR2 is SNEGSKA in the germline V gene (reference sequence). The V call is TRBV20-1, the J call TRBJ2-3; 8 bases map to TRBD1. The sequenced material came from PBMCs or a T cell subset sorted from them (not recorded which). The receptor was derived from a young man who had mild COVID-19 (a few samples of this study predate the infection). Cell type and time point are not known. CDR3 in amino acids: CSARTGQGASDTQYF. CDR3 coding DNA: TGCAGTGCTAGAACGGGTCAGGGGGCGTCAGATACGCAGTATTTT.